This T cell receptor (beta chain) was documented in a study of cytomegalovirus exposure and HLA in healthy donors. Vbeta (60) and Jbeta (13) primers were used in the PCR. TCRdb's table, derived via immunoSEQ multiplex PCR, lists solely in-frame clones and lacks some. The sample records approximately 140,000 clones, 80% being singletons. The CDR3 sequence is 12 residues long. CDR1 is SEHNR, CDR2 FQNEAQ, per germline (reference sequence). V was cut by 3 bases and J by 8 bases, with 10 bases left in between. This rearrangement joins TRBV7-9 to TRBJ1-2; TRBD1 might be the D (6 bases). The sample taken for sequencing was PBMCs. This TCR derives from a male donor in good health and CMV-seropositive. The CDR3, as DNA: TGTGCCAGCAGCTTGGGGGCGGAAGGCTACACCTTC. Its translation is CASSLGAEGYTF.